The clone carrying this T cell receptor (beta chain) was counted only a few times. Its antigen is not known. This record belongs to a study of CD8 T cells in ankylosing spondylitis. Whole-study findings and limits: What seemed typical of ankylosing spondylitis blood was a TCR beta motif built from roughly eight highly homologous variants. In peripheral blood, disease-linked CD8+ clones occurred at relatively low frequencies. Disease-associated clones were reportedly significantly overrepresented in matched ankylosing spondylitis synovial fluid.

The authors made TCR beta libraries by quantitative 5'-RACE with molecular barcodes. TCRdb used MiXCR to reprocess the 5' RACE reads, holding one entry per CDR3 protein. The sample holds about 340,000 distinct CDR3 sequences; approximately 8% are singletons and the top ten take about 15%. The CDR3 sequence is 15 residues long. Trimming at V came to 3 bases and at J to 1 base, leaving 5 bases not matched to a gene. This chain joins TRBV12-3 or TRBV12-4 and TRBJ2-5; 7 nucleotides match TRBD2. The source material was blood, either unsorted or a sorted T cell fraction (not recorded which). The clonotype originates from a male donor with ankylosing spondylitis. The CDR3 DNA follows: TGTGCCAGCAGTTTCCTGGGAGGGGCCCAAGAGACCCAGTACTTC. Amino acids: CASSFLGGAQETQYF.